This T cell receptor (beta chain) was recorded in a study of long-term antiretroviral therapy in people with HIV. The assay, immunoSEQ v3.0, was run at survey level. The assay was immunoSEQ multiplex PCR, and TCRdb's table has in-frame clones only and misses some. The sample yields about 35,000 clones, approximately 83% seen once. CDR3 size: 11 residues. V was cut by 7 bases and J by 3 bases, with 7 bases left in between. Germline V gene lookup returns CDR1 MNHEY and CDR2 SVGAGI. The chain combines TRBV6-5 with TRBJ2-7; no reliable D call. This clonotype was sampled from a man aged 18-30 years with HIV. This specimen was unsorted PBMCs, taken 2.2 years after starting antiretroviral therapy. As DNA, the CDR3 is TGTGCCAGCATTAACAACTACGAGCAGTACTTC. It specifies CASINNYEQYF.